This T cell receptor beta chain was sequenced for a study of shared T cell receptors in the human thymus. TCRdb's copy holds only in-frame clones and misses some; the assay was immunoSEQ multiplex PCR. The sample consists of about 660,000 clones, around 87% of them appearing once. The same sample was also used in a study of human thymus T cells. This second study notes: Thymic samples were excised during corrective heart operations. V and J gene usage appeared biased in thymic and blood repertoires.

This clonotype was obtained from a boy under two years old with a congenital heart defect. The sequenced sample was thymocytes.

CDR3 in amino acids: CASSTVGQGYTEAFF. The CDR3, as DNA: TGTGCCAGCAGCACCGTGGGACAGGGGTACACTGAAGCTTTCTTT. J is TRBJ1-1 and V is TRBV5-8, with 10 bases identical to TRBD1. Germline V gene data show CDR1 as SGHTS and CDR2 as YDEGEE. V shed 4 bases, J shed 3 bases, and the junction held 6 bases outside the gene matches. The CDR3 is made up of 15 amino acids. Full variable domain (outside the CDR3, taken from reference TRBV5-8 and TRBJ1-1): EAGVTQSPTHLIKTRGQQATLRCSPISGHTSVYWYQQALGLGLQFLLWYDEGEERNRGNFPPRFSGRQFPNYSSELNVNALELEDSALYLCASSTVGQGYTEAFFGQGTRLTVV.